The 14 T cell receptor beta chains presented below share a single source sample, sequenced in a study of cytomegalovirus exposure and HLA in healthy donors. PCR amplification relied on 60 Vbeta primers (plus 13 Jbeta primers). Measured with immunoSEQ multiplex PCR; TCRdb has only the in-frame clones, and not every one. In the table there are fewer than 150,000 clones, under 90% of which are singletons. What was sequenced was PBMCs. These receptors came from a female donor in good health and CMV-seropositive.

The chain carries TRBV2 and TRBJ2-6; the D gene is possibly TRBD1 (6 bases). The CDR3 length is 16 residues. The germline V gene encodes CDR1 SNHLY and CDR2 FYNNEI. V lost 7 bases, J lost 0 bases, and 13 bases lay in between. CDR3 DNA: TGTGCCAGCAAGGACAGCCGGGGCTCTGGGGCCAACGTCCTGACTTTC. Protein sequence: CASKDSRGSGANVLTF.

The chain's CDR3 is CASSSPEGRGQPQHF. In nucleotides, the CDR3 is TGTGCCAGCAGTTCCCCGGAGGGGAGGGGTCAGCCCCAGCATTTT. The chain carries TRBV28 and TRBJ1-5; a possible D gene is TRBD1 (5 bases). CDR3 length equals 15 residues. CDR1 is MDHEN, CDR2 SYDVKM, per germline. V was cut by 4 bases and J by 6 bases, with 16 bases left in between.

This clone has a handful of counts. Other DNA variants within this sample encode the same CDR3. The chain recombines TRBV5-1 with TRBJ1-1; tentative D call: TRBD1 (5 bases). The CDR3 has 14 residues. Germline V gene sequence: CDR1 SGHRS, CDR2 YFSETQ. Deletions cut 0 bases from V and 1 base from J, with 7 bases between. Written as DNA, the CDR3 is TGCGCCAGCAGCTTGGTCGGGGGGAACACTGAAGCTTTCTTT. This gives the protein CASSLVGGNTEAFF. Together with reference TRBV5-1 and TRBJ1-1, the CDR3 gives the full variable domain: KAGVTQTPRYLIKTRGQQVTLSCSPISGHRSVSWYQQTPGQGLQFLFEYFSETQRNKGNFPGRFSGRQFSNSRSEMNVSTLELGDSALYLCASSLVGGNTEAFFGQGTRLTVV.

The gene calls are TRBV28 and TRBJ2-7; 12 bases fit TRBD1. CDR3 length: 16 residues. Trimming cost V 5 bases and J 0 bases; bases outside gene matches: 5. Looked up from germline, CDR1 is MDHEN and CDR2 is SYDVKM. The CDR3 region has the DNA TGTGCCAGCAGTCCAGGGACAGGGGGCGCCTCCTACGAGCAGTACTTC. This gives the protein CASSPGTGGASYEQYF. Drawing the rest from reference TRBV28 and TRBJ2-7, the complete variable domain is DVKVTQSSRYLVKRTGEKVFLECVQDMDHENMFWYRQDPGLGLRLIYFSYDVKMKEKGDIPEGYSVSREKKERFSLILESASTNQTSMYLCASSPGTGGASYEQYFGPGTRLTVT.

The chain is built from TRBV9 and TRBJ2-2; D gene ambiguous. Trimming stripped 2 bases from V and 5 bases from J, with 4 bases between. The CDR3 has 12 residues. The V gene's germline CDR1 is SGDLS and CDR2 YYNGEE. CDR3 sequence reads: CASSVSTGELFF. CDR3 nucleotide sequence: TGTGCCAGCAGCGTGAGTACCGGGGAGCTGTTTTTT.

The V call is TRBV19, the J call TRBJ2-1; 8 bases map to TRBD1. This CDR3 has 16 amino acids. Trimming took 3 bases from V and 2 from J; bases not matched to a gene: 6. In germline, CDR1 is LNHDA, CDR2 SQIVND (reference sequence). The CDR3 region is CASSIGQGAPYNEQFF. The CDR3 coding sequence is TGTGCCAGTAGTATCGGACAGGGCGCCCCCTACAATGAGCAGTTCTTC.

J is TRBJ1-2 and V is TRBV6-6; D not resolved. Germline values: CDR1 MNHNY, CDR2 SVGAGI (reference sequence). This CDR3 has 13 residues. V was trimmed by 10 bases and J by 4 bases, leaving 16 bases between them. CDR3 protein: CATLGSGSYGYTF. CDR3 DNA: TGTGCCACCCTAGGCAGCGGTAGCTATGGCTACACCTTC.

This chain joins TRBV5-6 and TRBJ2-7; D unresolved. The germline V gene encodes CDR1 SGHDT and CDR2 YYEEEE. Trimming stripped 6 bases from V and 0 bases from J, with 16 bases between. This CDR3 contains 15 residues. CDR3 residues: CASTISSSSSYEQYF. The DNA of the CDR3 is TGTGCCAGCACAATATCGAGCTCTAGCTCCTACGAGCAGTACTTC. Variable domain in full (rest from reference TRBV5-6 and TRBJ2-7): DAGVTQSPTHLIKTRGQQVTLRCSPKSGHDTVSWYQQALGQGPQFIFQYYEEEERQRGNFPDRFSGHQFPNYSSELNVNALLLGDSALYLCASTISSSSSYEQYFGPGTRLTVT.

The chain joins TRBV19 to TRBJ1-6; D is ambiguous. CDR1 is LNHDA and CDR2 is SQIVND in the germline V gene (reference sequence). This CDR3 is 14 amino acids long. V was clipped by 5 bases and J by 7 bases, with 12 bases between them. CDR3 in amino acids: CASSRYVENSPLHF. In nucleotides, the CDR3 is TGTGCCAGTAGTCGATACGTAGAGAATTCACCCCTCCACTTT.

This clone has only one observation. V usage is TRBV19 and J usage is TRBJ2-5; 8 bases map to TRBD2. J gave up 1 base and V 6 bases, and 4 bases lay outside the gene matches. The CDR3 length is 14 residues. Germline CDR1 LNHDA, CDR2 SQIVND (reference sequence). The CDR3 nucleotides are TGTGCCAGTAGCCCCGCGGGGGGCCAAGAGACCCAGTACTTC. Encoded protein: CASSPAGGQETQYF.

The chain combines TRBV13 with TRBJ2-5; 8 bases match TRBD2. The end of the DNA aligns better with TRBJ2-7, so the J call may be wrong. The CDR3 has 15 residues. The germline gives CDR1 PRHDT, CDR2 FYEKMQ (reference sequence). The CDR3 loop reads CASSFSGAYSYEQYF. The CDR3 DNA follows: TGTGCCAGCAGCTTTAGCGGGGCCTACTCCTACGAGCAGTACTTC.

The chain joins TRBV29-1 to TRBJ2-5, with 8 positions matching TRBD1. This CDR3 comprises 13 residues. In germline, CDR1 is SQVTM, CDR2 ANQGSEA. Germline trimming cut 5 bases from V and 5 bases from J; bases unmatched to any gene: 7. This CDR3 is CSVQGASYETQYF. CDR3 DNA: TGCAGCGTTCAGGGGGCCAGTTATGAGACCCAGTACTTC. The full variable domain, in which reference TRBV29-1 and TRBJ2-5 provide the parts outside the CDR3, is SAVISQKPSRDICQRGTSLTIQCQVDSQVTMMFWYRQQPGQSLTLIATANQGSEATYESGFVIDKFPISRPNLTFSTLTVSNMSPEDSSIYLCSVQGASYETQYFGPGTRLLVL.

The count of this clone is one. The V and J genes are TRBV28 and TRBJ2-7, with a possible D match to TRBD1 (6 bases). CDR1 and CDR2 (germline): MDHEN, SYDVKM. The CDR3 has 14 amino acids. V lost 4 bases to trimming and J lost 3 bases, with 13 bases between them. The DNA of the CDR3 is TGTGCCAGCAGTTCCCCGGGACACTTCTACGAGCAGTACTTC. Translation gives CASSSPGHFYEQYF.

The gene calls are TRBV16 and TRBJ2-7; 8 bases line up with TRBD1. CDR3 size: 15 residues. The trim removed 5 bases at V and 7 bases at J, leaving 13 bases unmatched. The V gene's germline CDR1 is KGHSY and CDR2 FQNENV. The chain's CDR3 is CASSYGDRTFWEQYF. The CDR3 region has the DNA TGTGCCAGCAGCTATGGGGACAGGACCTTCTGGGAGCAGTACTTC.